The text below deals with one T cell receptor beta chain. The antigen is not known. This entry is derived from a study of OX40 agonist ivuxolimab in advanced cancers. As for the study in general: Partial responses were observed in three patients, of whom one had hepatocellular carcinoma and two had cutaneous melanoma.

Findings of the study overall: In the 0.1-3.0 mg/kg groups, partial responders showed among the lowest expansion.

The CDR3 runs 15 residues. V was pared by 1 base and J by 5 bases, with 3 bases of the junction left unmatched. Germline CDR1 is SGHNT and CDR2 is YYREEE (reference sequence). The repertoire was sequenced with immunoSEQ multiplex PCR; TCRdb's copy has only in-frame clones and lacks some. Altogether more than 45,000 clones are present, over 75% being singletons, with the ten largest covering 0.75%. The sequenced sample was CD4+ or CD8+ T cells sorted from blood, obtained in a trial of the OX40 agonist ivuxolimab. This receptor was taken from an adult with an advanced solid tumor such as melanoma, head and neck, liver or kidney cancer. The gene calls are TRBV5-4 and TRBJ2-5, with TRBD2 matching 12 bases. The CDR3 nucleotides read TGTGCCAGCAGCTTGTCTAGCGGGGGGGTGGAGACCCAGTACTTC. Translating gives CASSLSSGGVETQYF. The full variable domain, rest sourced from reference TRBV5-4 and TRBJ2-5, is ETGVTQSPTHLIKTRGQQVTLRCSSQSGHNTVSWYQQALGQGPQFIFQYYREEENGRGNFPPRFSGLQFPNYSSELNVNALELDDSALYLCASSLSSGGVETQYFGPGTRLLVL.